The T cell receptor (beta chain) described here comes from a study of blood T cell repertoires in COVID-19. Study background: Material from acute and convalescent COVID-19 was sourced from the United States, Italy and Spain. T cells, B-cell-depleted T cells, or PBMCs supplied cDNA or gDNA.

In the authors' workflow: Estimates of nucleated cell counts were drawn from the amplification of reference gene primers. Clones were read by immunoSEQ multiplex PCR, and TCRdb kept only the in-frame ones, dropping some. V, J and clone size are taken as reported in that table, and D and trimming were inferred from the DNA itself. Of around 270,000 clones in the sample, around nine tenths were seen once. There are a few counts of this clone. The source is a man between 35 and 55 years old with acute or convalescent COVID-19. The source material was peripheral blood.

This chain's CDR3 is CASSLVRTSGGKQFF. CDR3 coding DNA: TGTGCCAGCAGCTTAGTTCGGACTAGCGGGGGAAAGCAGTTCTTC. The chain links TRBV7-8 to TRBJ2-1, with 13 bases that match TRBD2. Germline V lookup: CDR1 SGHVS, CDR2 FQNEAQ. With V trimmed by 1 base and J by 11 bases, 5 bases remained unmatched. The CDR3 runs to 15 residues. The full variable domain, its missing parts supplied by reference TRBV7-8 and TRBJ2-1, is GAGVSQSPRYKVAKRGQDVALRCDPISGHVSLFWYQQALGQGPEFLTYFQNEAQLDKSGLPSDRFFAERPEGSVSTLKIQRTQQEDSAVYLCASSLVRTSGGKQFFGPGTRLTVL.